This is a list of T cell receptor beta chains from one sample in a study of OX40 agonist ivuxolimab in advanced cancers. TCRdb's copy holds only in-frame clones and misses some; the assay was immunoSEQ multiplex PCR. The sample consists of under 65,000 clones, around 93% of them appearing once. This material consisted of CD4+ or CD8+ T cells sorted from blood, taken in a trial of the OX40 agonist ivuxolimab. The receptors stem from an adult with an advanced solid tumor such as melanoma, head and neck, liver or kidney cancer. Both conserved end residues are part of each CDR3. The order of the fields is CDR3 length, D gene, J gene, V gene, clone size, CDR3 DNA, CDR3 protein. D genes are given only for firm matches. Clone size appears in some rows only: once, few, many, or a class for an expanded clone.

>11|-|TRBJ2-7|TRBV7-6|-
TGTGCCAGCAGCTCCAGCAGCGAGCAGTACTTC
CASSSSSEQYF
>11|-|TRBJ1-1|TRBV5-8|-
TGTGCCAGCAGCTACTACAGTGAAGCTTTCTTT
CASSYYSEAFF
>16|-|TRBJ1-6|TRBV11-2|-
TGTGCCAGCAGCTTAGGAAACGGAGTCTATAATTCACCCCTCCACTTT
CASSLGNGVYNSPLHF
>14|-|TRBJ2-7|TRBV4-1|-
TGCGCCAGCAGCCAAGACGAGCGGCCCTACGAGCAGTACTTC
CASSQDERPYEQYF
>13|-|TRBJ1-1|TRBV27|-
TGTGCCAGCAGTTTACAAGTGCGGACTGAAGCTTTCTTT
CASSLQVRTEAFF
>18|-|TRBJ2-6|TRBV4-2|-
TGTGCCAGCAGCCAAGAGCCGAGAGGGATAGGTGGGGCCAACGTCCTGACTTTC
CASSQEPRGIGGANVLTF
>11|-|TRBJ1-1|TRBV2|few
TGTGCCAGCAGTCGGGACATCGAAGCTTTCTTT
CASSRDIEAFF
>14|-|TRBJ2-1|TRBV19|-
TGTGCCAGTAGTTATTCCGGGACAAACAATGAGCAGTTCTTC
CASSYSGTNNEQFF
>14|-|TRBJ2-2|TRBV4-3|-
TGCGCCAGCGGGATCAGCGCGAACACCGGGGAGCTGTTTTTT
CASGISANTGELFF
>14|-|TRBJ1-1|TRBV18|-
TGTGCCAGCTCACCCCTAACAGACGCCACTGAAGCTTTCTTT
CASSPLTDATEAFF
>20|TRBD1|TRBJ2-2|TRBV18|-
TGTGCCAGCTCACCGATTCCGTGGGAAGGACAGGGGGCTAGCACCGGGGAGCTGTTTTTT
CASSPIPWEGQGASTGELFF
>16|TRBD2|TRBJ2-3|TRBV27|-
TGTGCCAGCAGTTCCCTACTAGCGGGAAACACAGATACGCAGTATTTT
CASSSLLAGNTDTQYF